This TCR beta chain is from a study of T cell responses to AZD1222 COVID-19 vaccine. Comments on this clone: One end of the junction does not line up with germline, which may come from a read error.

The protocol was immunoSEQ multiplex PCR, while the TCRdb copy is restricted to in-frame clones and leaves out a portion. The table includes about 110,000 clones, about 85% detected once. The CDR3 spans 14 residues. Per the germline V gene, CDR1 is GTSNPN and CDR2 is SVGIG (reference sequence). The sequence was obtained from an adult in good health. The rearrangement uses TRBV30 and TRBJ2-7; 9 bases match TRBD2. The sample in question was peripheral blood, obtained on day 0 of AZD1222 vaccination. The CDR3 DNA is TGTGCCTGGAGTGTACAGGGCGGGGGGGCTTATCGGTTCTTC. Its translation is CAWSVQGGGAYRFF. Full variable domain (missing parts from reference TRBV30 and TRBJ2-7): SQTIHQWPATLVQPVGSPLSLECTVEGTSNPNLYWYRQAAGRGLQLLFYSVGIGQISSEVPQNLSASRPQDRQFILSSKKLLLSDSGFYLCAWSVQGGGAYRFFGPGTRLTVT.